This TCR beta chain was profiled in a study of Graves' ophthalmopathy and Graves' hyperthyroidism. Study in general: Blood was drawn at initial diagnosis, before any treatment.

This clonotype was recorded at least ten times. Amplification of the TCR beta CDR3 regions used RNA transcripts (as template). RT-PCR with HTBI primers came first, then second-round multiplex PCR. TCRdb itself ran the multiplex PCR reads through MiXCR, one entry per CDR3 protein. The table records hundreds of thousands of distinct CDR3 sequences, approximately 21% of them present only once. Trimming removed 10 bases at V and 0 bases at J, with 17 bases between. Germline CDR1 LNHDA, CDR2 SQIVND (reference sequence). The CDR3 loop spans 15 amino acids. Additional autoimmune diseases, uncontrolled infections, pregnancy or lactation disqualified patients. The diagnosis combined clinical symptoms, thyroxine, TRAb, thyroid ultrasound and orbital computed tomography scans.

The source of this sequence is a woman aged 45-60 years with Graves' ophthalmopathy. The sequenced sample consisted of peripheral blood. V and J are TRBV19 and TRBJ2-3; unclear D gene. As DNA, the CDR3 is TGTGCCACCGCCCCGGGCAGCACTAGCACAGATACGCAGTATTTT. Its protein product is CATAPGSTSTDTQYF.